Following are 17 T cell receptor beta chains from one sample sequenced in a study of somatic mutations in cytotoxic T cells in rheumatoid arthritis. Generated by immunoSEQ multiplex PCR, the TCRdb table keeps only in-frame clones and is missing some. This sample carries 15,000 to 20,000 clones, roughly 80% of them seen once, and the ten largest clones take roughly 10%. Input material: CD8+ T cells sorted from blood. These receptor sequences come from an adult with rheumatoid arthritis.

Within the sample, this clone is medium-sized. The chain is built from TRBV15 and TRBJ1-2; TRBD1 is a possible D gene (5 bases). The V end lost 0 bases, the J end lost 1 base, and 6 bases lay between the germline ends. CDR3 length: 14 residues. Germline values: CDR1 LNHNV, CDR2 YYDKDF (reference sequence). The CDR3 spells CATSREGVNYGYTF. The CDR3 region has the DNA TGTGCCACCAGCAGAGAGGGGGTTAACTATGGCTACACCTTC.

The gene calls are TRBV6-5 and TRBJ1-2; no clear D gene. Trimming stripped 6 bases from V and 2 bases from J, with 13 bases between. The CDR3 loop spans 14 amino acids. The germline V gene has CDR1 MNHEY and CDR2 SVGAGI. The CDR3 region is CASRLGSRNYGYTF. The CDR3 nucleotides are TGTGCCAGCAGGTTAGGGTCAAGAAACTATGGCTACACCTTC.

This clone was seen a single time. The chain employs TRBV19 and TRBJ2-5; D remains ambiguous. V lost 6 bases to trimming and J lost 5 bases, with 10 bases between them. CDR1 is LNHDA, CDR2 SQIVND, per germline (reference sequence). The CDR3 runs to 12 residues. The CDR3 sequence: CASSMDGETQYF. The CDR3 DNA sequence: TGTGCCAGTAGCATGGACGGGGAGACCCAGTACTTC.

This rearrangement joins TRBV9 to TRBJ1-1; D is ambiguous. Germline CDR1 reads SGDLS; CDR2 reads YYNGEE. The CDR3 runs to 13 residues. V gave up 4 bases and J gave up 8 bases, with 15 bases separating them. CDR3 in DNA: TGTGCCAGCAGCCTACCACCGGGAGACGAAGCTTTCTTT. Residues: CASSLPPGDEAFF.

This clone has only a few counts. CDR3 sequence (DNA): TGTGCCAGCAGTGACGAGGAGGACACAGATACGCAGTATTTT. Translating it yields CASSDEEDTDTQYF. The rearrangement joins TRBV6-4 to TRBJ2-3, with TRBD2 as a possible D gene (5 bases). V lost 2 bases, J lost 2 bases, and 8 bases lay in between. The CDR3 has 14 residues. The V gene's germline CDR1 is MRHNA and CDR2 SNTAGT.

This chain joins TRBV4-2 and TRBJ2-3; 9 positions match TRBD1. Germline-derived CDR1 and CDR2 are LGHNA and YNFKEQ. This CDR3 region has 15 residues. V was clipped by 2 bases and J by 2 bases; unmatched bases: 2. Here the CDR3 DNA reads TGTGCCAGCAGCCAACGACAGGGGGACACAGATACGCAGTATTTT. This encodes CASSQRQGDTDTQYF.

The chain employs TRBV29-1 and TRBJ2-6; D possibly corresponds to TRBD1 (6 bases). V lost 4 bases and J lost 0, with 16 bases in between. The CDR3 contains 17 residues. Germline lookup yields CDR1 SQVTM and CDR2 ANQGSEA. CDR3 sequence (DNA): TGCAGCGTTGTGGGGCAGGGGAGAGGCTCTGGGGCCAACGTCCTGACTTTC. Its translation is CSVVGQGRGSGANVLTF.

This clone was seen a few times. CDR3 residues: CASNPSSGNTIYF. The CDR3 DNA reads as TGTGCCAGCAACCCCAGCTCTGGAAACACCATATATTTT. The gene calls are TRBV6-1 and TRBJ1-3, with no clear D. Per germline, CDR1 MNHNS and CDR2 SASEGT. The CDR3 totals 13 residues. V was shortened by 7 bases and J by 0 bases, with 7 bases between the two germline ends.

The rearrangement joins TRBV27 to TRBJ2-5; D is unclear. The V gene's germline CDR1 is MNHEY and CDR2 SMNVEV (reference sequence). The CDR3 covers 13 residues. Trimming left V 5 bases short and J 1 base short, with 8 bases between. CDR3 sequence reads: CASSRTPQETQYF. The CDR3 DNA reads TGTGCCAGCAGTCGCACTCCCCAAGAGACCCAGTACTTC.

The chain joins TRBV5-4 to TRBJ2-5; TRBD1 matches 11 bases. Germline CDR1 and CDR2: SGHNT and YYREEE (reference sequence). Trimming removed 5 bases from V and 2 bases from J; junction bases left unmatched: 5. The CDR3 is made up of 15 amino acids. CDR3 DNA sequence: TGTGCCAGCAGTATCCGGGACAGGGGGCAAGAGACCCAGTACTTC. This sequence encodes CASSIRDRGQETQYF.

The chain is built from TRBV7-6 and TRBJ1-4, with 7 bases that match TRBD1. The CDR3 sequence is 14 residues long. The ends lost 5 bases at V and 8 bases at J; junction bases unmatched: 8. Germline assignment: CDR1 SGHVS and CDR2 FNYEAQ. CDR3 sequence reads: CASSTDRVGEKLFF. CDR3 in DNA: TGTGCCAGCAGCACAGACAGGGTAGGGGAAAAACTGTTTTTT.

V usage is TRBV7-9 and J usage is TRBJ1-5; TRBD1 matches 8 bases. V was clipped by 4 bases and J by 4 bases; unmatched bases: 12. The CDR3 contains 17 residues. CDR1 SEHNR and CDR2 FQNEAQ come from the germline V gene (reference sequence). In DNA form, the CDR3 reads TGTGCCAGCAGCTCCGGACAGGGTGATGCCACTAATCAGCCCCAGCATTTT. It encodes CASSSGQGDATNQPQHF.

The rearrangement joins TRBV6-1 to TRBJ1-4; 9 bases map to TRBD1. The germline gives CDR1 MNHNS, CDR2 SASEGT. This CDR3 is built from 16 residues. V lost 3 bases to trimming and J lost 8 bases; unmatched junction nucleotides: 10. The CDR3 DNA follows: TGTGCCAGCAGTGATGCAACCGGGACAGGGACCGAAAAACTGTTTTTT. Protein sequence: CASSDATGTGTEKLFF.

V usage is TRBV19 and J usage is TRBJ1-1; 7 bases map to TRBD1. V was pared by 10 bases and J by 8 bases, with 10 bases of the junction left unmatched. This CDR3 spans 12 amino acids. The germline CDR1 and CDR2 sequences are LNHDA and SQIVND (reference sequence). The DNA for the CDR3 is TGTGCCACCACGCAGGGGGGAGCCGAAGCTTTCTTT. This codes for CATTQGGAEAFF.

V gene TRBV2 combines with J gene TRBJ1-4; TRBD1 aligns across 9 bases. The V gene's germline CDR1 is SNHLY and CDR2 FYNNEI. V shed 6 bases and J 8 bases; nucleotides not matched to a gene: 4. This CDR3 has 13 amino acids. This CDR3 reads CASSGQGLEKLFF. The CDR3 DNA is TGTGCCAGCAGCGGACAGGGGCTGGAAAAACTGTTTTTT.

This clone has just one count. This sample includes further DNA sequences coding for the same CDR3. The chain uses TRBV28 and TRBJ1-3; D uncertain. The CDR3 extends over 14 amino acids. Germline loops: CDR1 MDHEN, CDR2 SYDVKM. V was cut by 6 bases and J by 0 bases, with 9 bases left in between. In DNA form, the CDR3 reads TGTGCCAGCAGCCGAGACGGCTCTGGAAACACCATATATTTT. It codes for CASSRDGSGNTIYF.

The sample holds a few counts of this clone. The CDR3 nucleotides are TGTGCCAGTAGTATAGGACGGGAGCAGTTCTTC. Its protein product is CASSIGREQFF. The rearrangement uses TRBV19 and TRBJ2-1; D is unresolved. Germline V gene sequence: CDR1 LNHDA, CDR2 SQIVND (reference sequence). This CDR3 is built from 11 residues. V lost 1 base and J lost 10, with 5 bases in between. The full variable domain, completed using reference TRBV19 and TRBJ2-1, is DGGITQSPKYLFRKEGQNVTLSCEQNLNHDAMYWYRQDPGQGLRLIYYSQIVNDFQKGDIAEGYSVSREKKESFPLTVTSAQKNPTAFYLCASSIGREQFFGPGTRLTVL.